Following are 20 T cell receptor beta chains from one sample sequenced in a study of blood T cell repertoires in COVID-19. Sequencing used immunoSEQ multiplex PCR; TCRdb keeps in-frame clones, though not all of them. This sample has under 15,000 clones, with 70% to 80% found just once. Sequencing input: peripheral blood. Every receptor here comes from a man aged 55 to 70 with COVID-19, enrolled during active disease.

The chain combines TRBV7-2 with TRBJ2-1, with D possibly TRBD1 on 6 matching bases. The V end was cut by 5 bases, the J end by 10 bases, with 18 bases between. This CDR3 spans 14 amino acids. Germline V gene data show CDR1 as SGHTA and CDR2 as FQGNSA. The CDR3 DNA reads TGTGCCAGCAGCCAAGAAGGGGGAGTCGCCGAGCAGTTCTTC. Encoded protein: CASSQEGGVAEQFF.

The chain has TRBV21-1 and TRBJ2-3; the table's D call TRBD1 went unverified against the DNA. TRBV21-1 is a pseudogene segment. The CDR3 contains 15 residues. CDR3 bases: TGTGCCAGCAGCAGCCGCGGACAGCACACAGATACGCAGTATTTT. It encodes CASSSRGQHTDTQYF.

The V gene is TRBV28, the J gene TRBJ2-4, with D possibly TRBD1 on 6 matching bases. The germline V gene encodes CDR1 MDHEN and CDR2 SYDVKM. The CDR3 length is 13 residues. V shed 11 bases and J shed 1 base, with 12 bases lying between them. CDR3 protein: CAAQGLAKNIQYF. The CDR3 bases are TGTGCCGCCCAGGGGTTGGCCAAAAACATTCAGTACTTC.

This chain links TRBV19 with TRBJ2-1; 9 bases agree with TRBD1. Per germline, CDR1 LNHDA and CDR2 SQIVND (reference sequence). This CDR3 spans 17 amino acids. The V and J ends lost 9 bases and 2 bases, in that order; junction bases with no gene match: 14. CDR3 sequence reads: CASKSTIQGAPYNEQFF. The CDR3 DNA reads TGTGCCAGCAAATCGACGATACAGGGGGCCCCCTACAATGAGCAGTTCTTC.

V usage is TRBV28 and J usage is TRBJ2-7; 12 bases are a match to TRBD2. CDR3 length equals 12 residues. Germline lookup yields CDR1 MDHEN and CDR2 SYDVKM. The junction had 7 bases not matched to a gene; V was cut back by 6 bases and J by 13 bases. The CDR3 here is CASRLLAGGLYF. Here the CDR3 DNA reads TGTGCCAGCAGGTTACTAGCGGGGGGCCTTTACTTC.

The chain uses TRBV21-1 and TRBJ2-2; TRBD1 is the table's D call, not checked against the DNA. TRBV21-1 constitutes a pseudogene. This CDR3 has 16 amino acids. CDR3 loop: CASVPRETGGTGELFF. Here the CDR3 DNA reads TGTGCCAGCGTACCCCGAGAGACAGGGGGCACCGGGGAGCTGTTTTTT.

The gene calls are TRBV16 and TRBJ1-2; TRBD1 matches 8 bases. CDR3 length: 15 residues. After removal of 0 bases from V and 12 bases from J, the junction contained 12 bases not matched to a gene. The germline V gene has CDR1 KGHSY and CDR2 FQNENV. This chain's CDR3 is CASSQSRTGREGHTF. The CDR3 DNA sequence: TGTGCCAGCAGCCAATCGAGGACAGGGAGAGAGGGCCACACCTTC.

V and J are TRBV12-5 and TRBJ2-7; D gene uncertain. V lost 7 bases to trimming and J lost 3 bases, with 7 bases between them. The V gene's germline CDR1 is LGHNT and CDR2 FRNRAP. The CDR3 length is 11 residues. DNA for the CDR3: TGTGCTAGTGCCCAGATCTACGAGCAGTACGTC. Its translation: CASAQIYEQYV.

The J gene is TRBJ1-2, the V gene TRBV2, with no clear D. The V gene's germline CDR1 is SNHLY and CDR2 FYNNEI. The ends were cut back, 3 bases at V and 8 bases at J, with 16 bases in the middle. The CDR3 is made up of 14 amino acids. CDR3 coding DNA: TGTGCCAGCAGTGATGTCTGGGAGAACCGGGGCTACACCTTC. This encodes CASSDVWENRGYTF.

The chain links TRBV5-4 to TRBJ2-5, with TRBD2 identical over 7 bases. J was trimmed by 4 bases and V by 0 bases; bases with no gene match: 12. Germline lookup yields CDR1 SGHNT and CDR2 YYREEE (reference sequence). The CDR3 is made up of 17 amino acids. In nucleotides, the CDR3 is TGTGCCAGCAGCTTGGCCCAGCTCCGCGGGAGCAGAGAGACCCAGTACTTC. This translates into CASSLAQLRGSRETQYF.

The rearrangement joins TRBV19 to TRBJ2-1; 10 bases are shared with TRBD2. J lost 0 bases, V lost 5 bases, and 13 bases had no gene match. Per the germline V gene, CDR1 is LNHDA and CDR2 is SQIVND (reference sequence). This CDR3 comprises 19 residues. Here the CDR3 DNA reads TGTGCCAGTAGTCCCTCGACTAGCGGGTTCTCGAGCTCCTACAATGAGCAGTTCTTC. This codes for CASSPSTSGFSSSYNEQFF.

The chain combines TRBV27 with TRBJ1-6; tentatively, D is TRBD1 (6 bases). The CDR3 runs to 14 residues. The V end was cut by 3 bases, the J end by 7 bases, with 10 bases between. From germline, CDR1 is MNHEY and CDR2 SMNVEV (reference sequence). The CDR3 sequence: CASSFGQFNSPLHF. CDR3 DNA: TGTGCCAGCAGTTTTGGACAGTTCAATTCACCCCTCCACTTT.

The chain links TRBV24-1 to TRBJ1-2; 8 bases are a match to TRBD1. Germline CDR1 reads KGHDR; CDR2 reads SFDVKD. CDR3 size: 17 residues. V trimming: 1 base; J trimming: 3 bases; junction bases outside the gene matches: 9. The CDR3 is CATSDFGQGALDYGYTF. The DNA for the CDR3 is TGTGCCACCAGTGATTTCGGGCAGGGGGCGCTAGACTATGGCTACACCTTC.

This clone showed up just once. J is TRBJ2-7 and V is TRBV6-5; TRBD2 aligns across 8 bases. Trimming removed 10 bases from V and 4 bases from J; junction bases left unmatched: 6. Germline values: CDR1 MNHEY, CDR2 SVGAGI. This CDR3 spans 12 amino acids. Written as DNA, the CDR3 is TGTGCCACCGCTGGACTAGCTTACGAGCAGTACTTC. Encoded protein: CATAGLAYEQYF.

The rearrangement joins TRBV6-5 to TRBJ2-7, with a weak D call TRBD1 (6 bases). Trimming left V 4 bases short and J 5 bases short, with 9 bases between. This CDR3 has 12 amino acids. CDR1 and CDR2 (germline): MNHEY, SVGAGI. The CDR3 DNA is TGTGCCAGCAGTTTATCAGGGGACGAGCAGTACTTC. Translating it yields CASSLSGDEQYF.

The rearrangement links TRBV19 to TRBJ2-3, with D perhaps TRBD2 (6 bases). This CDR3 comprises 17 residues. Germline CDR1 reads LNHDA; CDR2 reads SQIVND (reference sequence). V shed 7 bases and J shed 1 base, with 21 bases lying between them. CDR3 amino acids: CASTRSWRERGTDTQYF. CDR3 DNA: TGTGCCAGTACCCGGAGTTGGCGGGAACGGGGCACAGATACGCAGTATTTT.

This clone occurred a few times. This chain links TRBV5-5 with TRBJ2-5; 10 bases align to TRBD1. The CDR3 covers 15 residues. Germline CDR1 reads SGHKS; CDR2 reads YYEKEE (reference sequence). Losses at the gene ends were 1 base for V and 5 bases for J; bases not matched to a gene: 5. The CDR3 sequence: CASSLPGQGLETQYF. CDR3 DNA sequence: TGTGCCAGCAGCTTGCCGGGACAGGGGTTGGAGACCCAGTACTTC.

CDR3 in amino acids: CASSLAVAGRQETQYF. In DNA, the CDR3 is TGCGCCAGCAGCTTGGCCGTAGCGGGGCGCCAAGAGACCCAGTACTTC. The chain employs TRBV5-1 and TRBJ2-5, with 8 bases lining up with TRBD2. This CDR3 region has 16 residues. Unmatched junction bases numbered 5, after V lost 0 bases and J lost 1 base. Germline CDR1 and CDR2: SGHRS and YFSETQ.

The chain employs TRBV27 and TRBJ2-1; TRBD1 is a possible D gene (5 bases). The V end lost 3 bases, the J end lost 0 bases, and 9 bases lay between the germline ends. The CDR3 sequence is 15 residues long. Germline assignment: CDR1 MNHEY and CDR2 SMNVEV (reference sequence). The CDR3 region has the DNA TGTGCCAGCAGTTTTGCCAGGGTCTCCTACAATGAGCAGTTCTTC. Translated: CASSFARVSYNEQFF.

This rearrangement joins TRBV7-3 to TRBJ1-2; D might be TRBD1 (6 bases). The CDR3 has 16 residues. Germline CDR1 reads SGHTA; CDR2 reads FQGTGA. V lost 3 bases, J lost 0 bases, and 14 bases lay in between. CDR3 sequence: CASSFEQGWTNYGYTF. The CDR3 region has the DNA TGTGCCAGCAGCTTCGAACAGGGCTGGACTAACTATGGCTACACCTTC.